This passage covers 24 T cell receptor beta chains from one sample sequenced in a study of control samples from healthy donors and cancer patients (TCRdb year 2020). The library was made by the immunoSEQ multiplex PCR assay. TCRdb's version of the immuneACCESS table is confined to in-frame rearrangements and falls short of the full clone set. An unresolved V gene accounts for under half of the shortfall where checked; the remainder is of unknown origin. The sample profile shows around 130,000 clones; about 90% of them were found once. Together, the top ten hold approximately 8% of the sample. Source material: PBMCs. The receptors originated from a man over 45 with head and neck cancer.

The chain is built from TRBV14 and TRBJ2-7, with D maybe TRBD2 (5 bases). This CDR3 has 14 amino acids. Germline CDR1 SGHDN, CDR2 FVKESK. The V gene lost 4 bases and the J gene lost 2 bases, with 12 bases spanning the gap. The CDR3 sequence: CASSPRHGAYEQYF. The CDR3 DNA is TGTGCCAGCAGCCCCCGGCACGGGGCCTACGAGCAGTACTTC.

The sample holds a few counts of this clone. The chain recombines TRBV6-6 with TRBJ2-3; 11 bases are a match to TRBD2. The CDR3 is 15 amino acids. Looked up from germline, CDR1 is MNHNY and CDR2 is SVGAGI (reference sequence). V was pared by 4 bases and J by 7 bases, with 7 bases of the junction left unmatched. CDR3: CASSLAGGRVNTQYF. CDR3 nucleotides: TGTGCCAGCAGTTTAGCGGGGGGGCGGGTTAATACGCAGTATTTT.

CDR3 sequence (DNA): TGTGCCACCTTCCGGGCGGGGTACAATGAGCAGTTCTTC. Translated, it gives CATFRAGYNEQFF. The chain joins TRBV27 to TRBJ2-1; D may be TRBD2 (6 bases). The CDR3 is made up of 13 amino acids. Trimming removed 10 bases at V and 4 bases at J, with 14 bases between. Germline lookup yields CDR1 MNHEY and CDR2 SMNVEV (reference sequence).

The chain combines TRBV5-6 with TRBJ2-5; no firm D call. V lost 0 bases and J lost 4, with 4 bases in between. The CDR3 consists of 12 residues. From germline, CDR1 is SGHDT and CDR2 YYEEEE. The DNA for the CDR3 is TGTGCCAGCAGCTTGGCTCTAGAGACCCAGTACTTC. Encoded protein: CASSLALETQYF.

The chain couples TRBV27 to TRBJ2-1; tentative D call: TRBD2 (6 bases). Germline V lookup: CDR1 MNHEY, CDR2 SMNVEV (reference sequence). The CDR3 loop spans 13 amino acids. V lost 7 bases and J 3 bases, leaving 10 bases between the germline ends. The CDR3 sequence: CASTGVGYNEQFF. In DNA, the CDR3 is TGTGCCAGCACGGGGGTGGGCTACAATGAGCAGTTCTTC.

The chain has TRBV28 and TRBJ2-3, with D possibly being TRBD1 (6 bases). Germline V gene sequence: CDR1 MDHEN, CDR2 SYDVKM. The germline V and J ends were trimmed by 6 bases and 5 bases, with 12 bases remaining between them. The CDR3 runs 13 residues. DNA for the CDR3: TGTGCCAGCAGGCTTTCAGGGGTAGATACGCAGTATTTT. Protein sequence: CASRLSGVDTQYF.

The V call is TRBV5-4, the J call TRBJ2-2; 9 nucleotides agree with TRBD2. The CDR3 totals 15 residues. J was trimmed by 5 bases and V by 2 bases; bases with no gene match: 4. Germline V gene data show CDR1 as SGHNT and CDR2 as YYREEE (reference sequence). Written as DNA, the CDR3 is TGTGCCAGCAGCTTATTTCTAGCGGGAACCGGGGAGCTGTTTTTT. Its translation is CASSLFLAGTGELFF. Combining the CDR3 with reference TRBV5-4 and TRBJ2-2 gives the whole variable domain ETGVTQSPTHLIKTRGQQVTLRCSSQSGHNTVSWYQQALGQGPQFIFQYYREEENGRGNFPPRFSGLQFPNYSSELNVNALELDDSALYLCASSLFLAGTGELFFGEGSRLTVL.

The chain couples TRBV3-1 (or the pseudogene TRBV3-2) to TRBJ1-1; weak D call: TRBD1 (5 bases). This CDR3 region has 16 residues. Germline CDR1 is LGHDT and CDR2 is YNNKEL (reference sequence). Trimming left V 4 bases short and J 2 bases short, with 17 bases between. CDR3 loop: CASSLRIRGPNTEAFF. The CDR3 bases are TGTGCCAGCAGCCTAAGGATTCGGGGCCCAAACACTGAAGCTTTCTTT.

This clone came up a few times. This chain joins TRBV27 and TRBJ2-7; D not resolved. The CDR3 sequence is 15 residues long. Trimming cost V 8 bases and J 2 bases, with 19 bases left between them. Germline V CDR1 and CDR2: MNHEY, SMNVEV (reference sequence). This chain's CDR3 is CASAETGLKTYEQYF. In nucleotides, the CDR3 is TGTGCCAGCGCGGAGACGGGCCTTAAGACCTACGAGCAGTACTTC.

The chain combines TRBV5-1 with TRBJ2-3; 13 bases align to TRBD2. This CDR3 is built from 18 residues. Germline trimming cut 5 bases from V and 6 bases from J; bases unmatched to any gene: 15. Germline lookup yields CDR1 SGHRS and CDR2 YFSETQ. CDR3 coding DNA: TGCGCCAGCAGTAAACGGACTAGCGGGGGCTCCCTCACGGATACGCAGTATTTT. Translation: CASSKRTSGGSLTDTQYF.

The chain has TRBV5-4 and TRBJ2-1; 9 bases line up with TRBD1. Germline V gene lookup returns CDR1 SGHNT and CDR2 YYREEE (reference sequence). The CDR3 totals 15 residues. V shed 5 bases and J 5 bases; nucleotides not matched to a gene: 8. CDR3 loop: CASSSPGQGDNEQFF. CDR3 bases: TGTGCCAGCAGTTCTCCGGGACAGGGTGACAATGAGCAGTTCTTC.

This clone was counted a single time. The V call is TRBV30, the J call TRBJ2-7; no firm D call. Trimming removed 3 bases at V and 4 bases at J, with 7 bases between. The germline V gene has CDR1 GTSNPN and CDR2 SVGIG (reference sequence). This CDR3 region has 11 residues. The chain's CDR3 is CAWSDGYEQYF. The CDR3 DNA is TGTGCCTGGAGCGATGGATACGAGCAGTACTTC.

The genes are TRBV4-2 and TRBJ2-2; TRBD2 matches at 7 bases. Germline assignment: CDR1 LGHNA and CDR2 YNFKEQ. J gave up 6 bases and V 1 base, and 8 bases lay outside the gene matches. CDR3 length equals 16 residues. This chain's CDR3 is CASSQVHSGISGELFF. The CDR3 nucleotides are TGTGCCAGCAGCCAAGTGCACAGCGGGATATCCGGGGAGCTGTTTTTT.

CDR3 coding DNA: TGTGCCAGCAGCCCCCCCGGACTAGCGGGGAACGAGCAGTTCTTC. Translation: CASSPPGLAGNEQFF. This sequence joins TRBV7-9 and TRBJ2-1, with 12 bases identical to TRBD2. Unmatched junction bases numbered 9, after V lost 5 bases and J lost 10 bases. Germline lookup yields CDR1 SEHNR and CDR2 FQNEAQ (reference sequence). This CDR3 spans 15 amino acids. The whole variable domain, remainder taken from reference TRBV7-9 and TRBJ2-1, is DTGVSQNPRHKITKRGQNVTFRCDPISEHNRLYWYRQTLGQGPEFLTYFQNEAQLEKSRLLSDRFSAERPKGSFSTLEIQRTEQGDSAMYLCASSPPGLAGNEQFFGPGTRLTVL.

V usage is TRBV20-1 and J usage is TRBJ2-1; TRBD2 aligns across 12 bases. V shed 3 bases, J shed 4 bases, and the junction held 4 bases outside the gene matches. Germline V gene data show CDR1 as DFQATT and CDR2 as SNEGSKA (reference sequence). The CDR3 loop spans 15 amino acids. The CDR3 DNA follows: TGCAGTGCTAGTAGACTAGCGGGAGATTACAATGAGCAGTTCTTC. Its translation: CSASRLAGDYNEQFF.

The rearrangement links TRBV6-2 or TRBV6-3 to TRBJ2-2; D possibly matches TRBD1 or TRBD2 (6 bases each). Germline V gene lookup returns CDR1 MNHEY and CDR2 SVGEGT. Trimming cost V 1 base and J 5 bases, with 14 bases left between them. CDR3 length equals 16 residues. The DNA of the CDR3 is TGTGCCAGCAGTTACTGGGGGGCCGCTAGTACCGGGGAGCTGTTTTTT. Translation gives CASSYWGAASTGELFF.

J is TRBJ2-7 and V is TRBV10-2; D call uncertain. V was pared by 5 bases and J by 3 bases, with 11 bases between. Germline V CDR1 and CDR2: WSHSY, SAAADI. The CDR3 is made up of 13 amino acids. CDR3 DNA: TGCGCCAGCAGTTCTATACAGTTCTACGAGCAGTACTTC. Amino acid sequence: CASSSIQFYEQYF.

CDR3 in DNA: TGTGCCAGCAGCCAAGATCGGAACCGCAATCAGCCCCAGCATTTT. Amino acid sequence: CASSQDRNRNQPQHF. The V gene is TRBV3-1 (or the pseudogene TRBV3-2), the J gene TRBJ1-5; D ambiguous. Trimming pared 0 bases from V and 2 bases from J, leaving 8 bases between. The CDR3 runs 15 residues. CDR1 is LGHDT, CDR2 YNNKEL, per germline (reference sequence).

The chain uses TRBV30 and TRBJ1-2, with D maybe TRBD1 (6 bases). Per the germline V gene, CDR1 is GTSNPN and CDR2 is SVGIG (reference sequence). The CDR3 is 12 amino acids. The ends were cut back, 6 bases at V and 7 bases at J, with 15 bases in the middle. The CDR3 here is CACYPGVSGYTF. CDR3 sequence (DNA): TGTGCCTGCTACCCAGGGGTTAGTGGCTACACCTTC. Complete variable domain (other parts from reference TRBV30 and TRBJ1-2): SQTIHQWPATLVQPVGSPLSLECTVEGTSNPNLYWYRQAAGRGLQLLFYSVGIGQISSEVPQNLSASRPQDRQFILSSKKLLLSDSGFYLCACYPGVSGYTFGSGTRLTVV.

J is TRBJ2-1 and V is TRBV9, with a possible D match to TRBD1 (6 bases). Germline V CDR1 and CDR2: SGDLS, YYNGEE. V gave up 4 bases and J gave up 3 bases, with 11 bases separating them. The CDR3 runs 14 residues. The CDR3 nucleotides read TGTGCCAGCAGCCCATCGACAGGCTACAATGAGCAGTTCTTC. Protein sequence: CASSPSTGYNEQFF.

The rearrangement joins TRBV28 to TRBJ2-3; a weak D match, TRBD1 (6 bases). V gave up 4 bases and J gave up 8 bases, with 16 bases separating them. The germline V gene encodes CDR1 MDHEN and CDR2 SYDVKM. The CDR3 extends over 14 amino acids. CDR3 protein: CASSSGEYWVTQYF. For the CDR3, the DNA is TGTGCCAGCAGTTCAGGGGAGTATTGGGTTACGCAGTATTTT.

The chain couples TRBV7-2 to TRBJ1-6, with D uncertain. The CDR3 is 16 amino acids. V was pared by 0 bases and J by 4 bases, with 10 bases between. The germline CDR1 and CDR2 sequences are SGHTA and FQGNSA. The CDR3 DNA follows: TGTGCCAGCAGCTTAGCGAAGGATAGATATAATTCACCCCTCCACTTT. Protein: CASSLAKDRYNSPLHF.

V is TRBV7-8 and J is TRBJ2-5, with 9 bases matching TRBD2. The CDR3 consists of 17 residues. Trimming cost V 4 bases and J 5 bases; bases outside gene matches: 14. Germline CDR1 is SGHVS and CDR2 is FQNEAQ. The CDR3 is CASSSPMLGGGAETQYF. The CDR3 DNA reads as TGTGCCAGCAGCTCCCCGATGTTGGGCGGGGGGGCGGAGACCCAGTACTTC.

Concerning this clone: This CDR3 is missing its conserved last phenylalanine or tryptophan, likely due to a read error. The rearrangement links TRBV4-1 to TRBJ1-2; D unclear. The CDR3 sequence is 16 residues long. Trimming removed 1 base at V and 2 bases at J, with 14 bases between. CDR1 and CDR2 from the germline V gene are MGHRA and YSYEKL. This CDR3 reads CASSQVSLDRNYGYTL. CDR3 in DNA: TGCGCCAGCAGCCAAGTTTCCCTCGATCGGAACTATGGCTACACCCTC.